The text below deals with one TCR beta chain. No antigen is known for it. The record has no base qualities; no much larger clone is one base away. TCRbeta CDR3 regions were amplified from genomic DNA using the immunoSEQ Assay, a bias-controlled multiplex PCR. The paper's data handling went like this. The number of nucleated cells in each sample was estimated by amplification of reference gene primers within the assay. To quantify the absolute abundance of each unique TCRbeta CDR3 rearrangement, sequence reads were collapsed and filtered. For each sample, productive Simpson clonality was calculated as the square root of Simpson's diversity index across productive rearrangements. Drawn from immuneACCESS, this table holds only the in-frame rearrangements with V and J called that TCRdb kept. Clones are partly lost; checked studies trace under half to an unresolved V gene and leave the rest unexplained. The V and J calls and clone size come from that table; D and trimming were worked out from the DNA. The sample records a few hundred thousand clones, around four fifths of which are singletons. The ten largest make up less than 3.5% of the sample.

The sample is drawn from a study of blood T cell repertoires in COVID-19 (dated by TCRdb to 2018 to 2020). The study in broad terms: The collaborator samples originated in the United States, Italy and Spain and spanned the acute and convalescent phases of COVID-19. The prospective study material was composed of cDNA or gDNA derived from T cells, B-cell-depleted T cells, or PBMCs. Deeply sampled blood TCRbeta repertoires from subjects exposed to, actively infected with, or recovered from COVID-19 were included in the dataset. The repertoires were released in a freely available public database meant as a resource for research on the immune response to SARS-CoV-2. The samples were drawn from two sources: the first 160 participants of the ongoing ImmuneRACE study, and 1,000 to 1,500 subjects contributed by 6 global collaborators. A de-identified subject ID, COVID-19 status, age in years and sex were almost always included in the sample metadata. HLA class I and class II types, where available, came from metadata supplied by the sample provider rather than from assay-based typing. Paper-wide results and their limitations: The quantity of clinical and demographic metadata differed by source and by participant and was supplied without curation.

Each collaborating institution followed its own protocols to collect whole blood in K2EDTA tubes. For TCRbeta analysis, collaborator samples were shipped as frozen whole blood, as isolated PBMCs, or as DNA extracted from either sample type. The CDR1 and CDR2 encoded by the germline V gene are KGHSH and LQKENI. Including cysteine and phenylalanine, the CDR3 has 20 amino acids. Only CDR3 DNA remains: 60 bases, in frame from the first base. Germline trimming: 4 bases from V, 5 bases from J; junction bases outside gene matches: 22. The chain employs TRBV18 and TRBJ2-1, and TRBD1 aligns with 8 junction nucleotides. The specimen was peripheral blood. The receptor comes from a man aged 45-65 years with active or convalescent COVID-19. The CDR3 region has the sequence CASSLYQGARVPSGNNEQFF. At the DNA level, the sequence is TGTGCCAGCTCACTTTACCAGGGGGCTCGGGTCCCCTCGGGCAACAATGAGCAGTTCTTC.